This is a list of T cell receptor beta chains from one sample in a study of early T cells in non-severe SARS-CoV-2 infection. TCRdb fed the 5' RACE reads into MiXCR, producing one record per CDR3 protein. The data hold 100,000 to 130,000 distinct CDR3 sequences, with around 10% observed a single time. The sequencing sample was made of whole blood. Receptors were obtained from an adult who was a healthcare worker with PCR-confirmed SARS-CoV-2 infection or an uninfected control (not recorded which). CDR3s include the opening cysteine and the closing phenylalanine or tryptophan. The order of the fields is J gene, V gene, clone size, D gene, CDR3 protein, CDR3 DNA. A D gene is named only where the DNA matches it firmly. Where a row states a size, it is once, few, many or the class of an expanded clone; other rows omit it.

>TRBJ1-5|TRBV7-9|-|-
CASSIQGNQPQHF
TGTGCCAGCAGCATCCAGGGTAATCAGCCCCAGCATTTT
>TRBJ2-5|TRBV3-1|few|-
CASSPSFAGQQIETQYF
TGTGCCAGCAGCCCCTCCTTCGCTGGGCAGCAGATAGAGACCCAGTACTTC
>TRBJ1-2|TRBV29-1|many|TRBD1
CSVRGQLDYGYTF
TGCAGCGTGCGGGGACAGTTGGACTATGGCTACACCTTC
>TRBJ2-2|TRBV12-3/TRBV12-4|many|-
CASSYGIPGTGELFF
TGTGCCAGCAGTTACGGGATCCCAGGGACCGGGGAGCTGTTTTTT
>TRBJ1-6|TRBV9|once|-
CASSVGEGTNSPLHF
TGTGCCAGCAGCGTAGGCGAAGGGACGAATTCACCCCTCCACTTT
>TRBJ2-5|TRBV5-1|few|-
CASSQGHRQETQYF
TGCGCCAGCAGCCAAGGACATCGCCAAGAGACCCAGTACTTC
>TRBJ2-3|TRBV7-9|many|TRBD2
CASSSGLADYTDTQYF
TGTGCCAGCAGCTCAGGACTAGCGGACTACACAGATACGCAGTATTTT
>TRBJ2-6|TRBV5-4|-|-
CASSSGVSGANVLTF
TGTGCCAGCAGCTCAGGCGTTTCTGGGGCCAACGTCCTGACTTTC
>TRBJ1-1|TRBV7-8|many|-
CASSRRRDTEAFF
TGTGCCAGCAGCCGTAGACGGGACACTGAAGCTTTCTTT
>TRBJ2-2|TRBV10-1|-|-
CASKADDLEDGELFF
TGCGCCAGCAAAGCGGACGACCTCGAGGACGGGGAGCTGTTTTTT
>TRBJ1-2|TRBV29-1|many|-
CSVGLNYGYTF
TGCAGCGTTGGACTTAACTATGGCTACACCTTC
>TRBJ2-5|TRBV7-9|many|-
CASSHLGHRETQYF
TGTGCCAGCAGCCACCTGGGCCACCGGGAGACCCAGTACTTC
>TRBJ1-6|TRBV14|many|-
CASSQVTGRAPLHF
TGTGCCAGCAGCCAAGTAACAGGGAGGGCACCCCTCCACTTT
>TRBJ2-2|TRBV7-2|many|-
CASSWTMPRTTGELFF
TGTGCCAGCAGCTGGACTATGCCCCGCACCACCGGGGAGCTGTTTTTT
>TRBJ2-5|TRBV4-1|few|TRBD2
CASSQGRASGTKETQYF
TGCGCCAGCAGCCAAGGTCGGGCTAGCGGGACCAAAGAGACCCAGTACTTC
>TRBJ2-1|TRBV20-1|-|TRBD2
CSARDLAGGDYNEQFF
TGCAGTGCTAGAGATCTAGCGGGAGGGGACTACAATGAGCAGTTCTTC
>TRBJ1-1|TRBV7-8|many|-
CAADGGNTEAFF
TGTGCCGCGGACGGAGGGAACACTGAAGCTTTCTTT
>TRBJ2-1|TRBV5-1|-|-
CASSLETHRQFF
TGCGCCAGCAGCCTAGAGACCCACCGGCAGTTCTTC
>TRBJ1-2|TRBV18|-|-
CASSPRQDGYTF
TGTGCCAGCTCACCACGCCAGGACGGCTACACCTTC
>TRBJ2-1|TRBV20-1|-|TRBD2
CSARAQSSGRQEQFF
TGCAGTGCTAGAGCTCAATCTAGCGGGAGACAAGAGCAGTTCTTC
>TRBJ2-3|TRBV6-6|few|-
CASRPHREYTDTQYF
TGTGCCAGCAGACCCCACCGGGAGTACACAGATACGCAGTATTTT
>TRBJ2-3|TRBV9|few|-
CASSFWRGGDTQYF
TGTGCCAGCAGCTTCTGGAGAGGGGGAGATACGCAGTATTTT
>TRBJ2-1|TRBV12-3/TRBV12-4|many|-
CASSPKGEQFF
TGTGCCAGCAGTCCCAAGGGTGAGCAGTTCTTC
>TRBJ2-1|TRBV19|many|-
CASSIALPSYNEQFF
TGTGCCAGTAGTATTGCACTCCCCTCCTACAATGAGCAGTTCTTC
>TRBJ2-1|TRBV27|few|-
CASSSGGGGAGRNEQFF
TGTGCCAGCAGTTCAGGGGGAGGGGGAGCGGGACGCAATGAGCAGTTCTTC
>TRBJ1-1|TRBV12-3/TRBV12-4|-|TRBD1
CASSDRADTEAFF
TGTGCCAGCAGCGACAGGGCGGACACTGAAGCTTTCTTT
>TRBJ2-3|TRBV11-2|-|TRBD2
CASSLREVVADTQYF
TGTGCCAGCAGCCTACGGGAGGTGGTGGCAGATACGCAGTATTTT
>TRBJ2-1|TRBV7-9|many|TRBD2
CASSLTSGMQSYNEQFF
TGTGCCAGCAGCTTAACTAGCGGGATGCAGTCCTACAATGAGCAGTTCTTC
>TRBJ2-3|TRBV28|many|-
CASRGSPDDTQYF
TGTGCCAGCCGGGGAAGCCCCGACGATACGCAGTATTTT
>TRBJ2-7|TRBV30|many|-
CAWTRGGSKYF
TGTGCCTGGACCCGAGGAGGGAGTAAGTACTTC
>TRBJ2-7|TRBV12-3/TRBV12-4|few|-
CASSLGPFYEQYF
TGTGCCAGCAGTCTGGGACCATTCTACGAGCAGTACTTC
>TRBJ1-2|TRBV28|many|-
CASSSPTDGYTF
TGTGCCAGCAGTTCCCCGACGGACGGCTACACCTTC
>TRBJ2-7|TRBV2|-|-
CASSEIGRNSYEQYF
TGTGCCAGCAGTGAAATAGGGCGGAACTCCTACGAGCAGTACTTC
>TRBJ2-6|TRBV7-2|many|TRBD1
CASSPHGRGTGLYVLTF
TGTGCCAGCAGCCCCCATGGGCGCGGGACAGGGTTGTACGTCCTGACTTTC
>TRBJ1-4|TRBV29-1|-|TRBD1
CSGGQGAQERLFF
TGCAGCGGCGGACAGGGGGCTCAGGAAAGACTGTTTTTT
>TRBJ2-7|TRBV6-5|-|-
CASSGGYEQYF
TGTGCCAGCTCCGGGGGTTACGAGCAGTACTTC
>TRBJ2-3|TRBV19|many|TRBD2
CASSMLAGAHSDTQYF
TGTGCCAGTAGTATGTTGGCGGGAGCACACTCAGATACGCAGTATTTT
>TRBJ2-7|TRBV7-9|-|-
CASSLDAGTWIEQYF
TGTGCCAGCAGCTTAGATGCGGGAACATGGATCGAGCAGTACTTC
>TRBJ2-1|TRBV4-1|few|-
CASSKGLREWPYNEQFF
TGCGCCAGCAGCAAGGGGCTACGGGAGTGGCCCTACAATGAGCAGTTCTTC
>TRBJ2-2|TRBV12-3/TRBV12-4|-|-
CASSFRQSNTGELFF
TGTGCCAGCAGTTTCCGCCAGTCGAACACCGGGGAGCTGTTTTTT
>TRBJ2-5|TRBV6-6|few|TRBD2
CASRPKPGTSPGETQYF
TGTGCCAGCAGGCCTAAACCCGGGACTAGCCCAGGGGAGACCCAGTACTTC
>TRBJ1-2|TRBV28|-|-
CASNRGNYGYTF
TGTGCCAGCAATCGGGGAAACTATGGCTACACCTTC
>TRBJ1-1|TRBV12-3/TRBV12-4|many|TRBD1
CASSPAVGQGRTEAFF
TGTGCCAGCAGCCCCGCCGTGGGACAGGGGAGGACTGAAGCTTTCTTT
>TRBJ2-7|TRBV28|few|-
CASGRTDVYEQYF
TGTGCCAGCGGGAGGACTGATGTTTACGAGCAGTACTTC
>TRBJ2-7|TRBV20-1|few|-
CSARWESSYEQYF
TGCAGTGCTAGGTGGGAAAGCTCCTACGAGCAGTACTTC
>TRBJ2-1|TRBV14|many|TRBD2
CASSQVTSGTEQFF
TGTGCCAGCAGCCAAGTCACTAGCGGGACCGAGCAGTTCTTC
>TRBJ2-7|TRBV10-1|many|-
CASSSSSYEQYF
TGCGCCAGCAGTAGCAGCTCCTACGAGCAGTACTTC
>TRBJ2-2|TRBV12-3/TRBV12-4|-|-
CASSSGQGKLRTGELFF
TGTGCCAGCAGTAGTGGGCAGGGAAAGCTGAGGACCGGGGAGCTGTTTTTT
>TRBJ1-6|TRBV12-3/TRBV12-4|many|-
CASAGENSPLHF
TGTGCCAGCGCAGGAGAGAATTCACCCCTCCACTTT
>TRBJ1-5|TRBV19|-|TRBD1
CASRPGTGTSNQPQHF
TGTGCCAGTAGACCCGGGACAGGGACTAGCAATCAGCCCCAGCATTTT
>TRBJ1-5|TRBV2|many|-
CASSGQELSAQHF
TGTGCCAGCAGTGGACAGGAACTCTCGGCCCAGCATTTT
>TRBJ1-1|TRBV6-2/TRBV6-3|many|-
CASGKTENTEAFF
TGTGCCAGCGGTAAAACAGAGAACACTGAAGCTTTCTTT
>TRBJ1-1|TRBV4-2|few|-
CASSQDRSSREAFF
TGTGCCAGCAGCCAAGATCGGAGTAGCAGAGAAGCTTTCTTT
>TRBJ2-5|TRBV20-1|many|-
CSARNSGSGEETQYF
TGCAGTGCTCGCAATAGCGGAAGCGGCGAAGAGACCCAGTACTTC
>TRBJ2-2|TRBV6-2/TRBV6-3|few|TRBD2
CASIPPTSPLGTGELFF
TGTGCCAGCATCCCCCCGACTAGCCCTTTAGGCACCGGGGAGCTGTTTTTT